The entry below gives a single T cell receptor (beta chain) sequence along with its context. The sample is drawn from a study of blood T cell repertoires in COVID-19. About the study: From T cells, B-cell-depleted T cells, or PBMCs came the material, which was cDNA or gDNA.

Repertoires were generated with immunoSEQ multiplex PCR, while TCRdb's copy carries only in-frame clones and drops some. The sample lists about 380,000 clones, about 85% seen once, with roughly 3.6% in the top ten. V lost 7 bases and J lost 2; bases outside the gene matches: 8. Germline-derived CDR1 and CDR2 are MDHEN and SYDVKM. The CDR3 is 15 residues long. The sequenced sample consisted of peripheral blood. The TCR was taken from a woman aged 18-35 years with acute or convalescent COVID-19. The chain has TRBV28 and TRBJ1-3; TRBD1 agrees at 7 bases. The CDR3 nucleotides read TGTGCCAGCACGTCAACAGGGGCCCCTGGAAACACCATATATTTT. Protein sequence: CASTSTGAPGNTIYF.